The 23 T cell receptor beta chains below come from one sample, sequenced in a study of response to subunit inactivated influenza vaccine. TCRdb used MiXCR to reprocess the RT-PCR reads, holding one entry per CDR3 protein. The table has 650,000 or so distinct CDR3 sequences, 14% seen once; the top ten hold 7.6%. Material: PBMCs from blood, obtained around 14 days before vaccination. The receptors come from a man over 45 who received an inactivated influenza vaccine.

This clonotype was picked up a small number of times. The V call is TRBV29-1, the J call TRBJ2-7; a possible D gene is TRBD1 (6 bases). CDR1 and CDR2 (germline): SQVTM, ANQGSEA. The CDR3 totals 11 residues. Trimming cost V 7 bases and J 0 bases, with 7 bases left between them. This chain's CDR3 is CSGTDSYEQYF. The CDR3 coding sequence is TGCAGCGGGACAGACTCCTACGAGCAGTACTTC.

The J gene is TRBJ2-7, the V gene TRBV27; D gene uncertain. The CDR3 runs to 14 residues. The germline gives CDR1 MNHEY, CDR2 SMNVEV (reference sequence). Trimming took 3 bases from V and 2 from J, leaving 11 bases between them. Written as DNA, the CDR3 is TGTGCCAGCAGTTTTGGGGTGAGTCCCTACGAGCAGTACTTC. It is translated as CASSFGVSPYEQYF.

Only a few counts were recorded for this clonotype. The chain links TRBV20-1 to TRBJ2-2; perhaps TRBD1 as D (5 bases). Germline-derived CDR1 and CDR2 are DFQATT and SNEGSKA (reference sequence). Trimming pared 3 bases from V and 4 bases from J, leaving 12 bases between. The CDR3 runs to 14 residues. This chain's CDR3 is CSASDTGITGELFF. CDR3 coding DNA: TGCAGTGCTAGCGATACAGGAATCACCGGGGAGCTGTTTTTT.

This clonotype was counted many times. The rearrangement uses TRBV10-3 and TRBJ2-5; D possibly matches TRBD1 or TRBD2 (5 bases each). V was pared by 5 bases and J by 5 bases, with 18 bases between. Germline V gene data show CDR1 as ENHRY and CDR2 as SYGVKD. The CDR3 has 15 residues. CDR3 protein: CAISTGTGILETQYF. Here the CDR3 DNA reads TGTGCCATCAGTACCGGGACGGGGATCCTTGAGACCCAGTACTTC.

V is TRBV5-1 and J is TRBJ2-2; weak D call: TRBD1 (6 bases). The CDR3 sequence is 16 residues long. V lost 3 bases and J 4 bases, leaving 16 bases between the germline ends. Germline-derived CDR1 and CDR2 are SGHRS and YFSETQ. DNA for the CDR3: TGCGCCAGCAGCTACCGGCTCACAGGGACCACCGGGGAGCTGTTTTTT. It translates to CASSYRLTGTTGELFF.

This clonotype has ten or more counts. The CDR3 DNA reads TGTGCCATCAGTGAGACCGACAGGGCTGGAAACACCATATATTTT. Amino acids: CAISETDRAGNTIYF. The V and J genes are TRBV10-3 and TRBJ1-3; TRBD1 agrees at 7 bases. This CDR3 contains 15 residues. The germline CDR1 and CDR2 sequences are ENHRY and SYGVKD. Losses at the gene ends were 2 bases for V and 2 bases for J; bases not matched to a gene: 3.

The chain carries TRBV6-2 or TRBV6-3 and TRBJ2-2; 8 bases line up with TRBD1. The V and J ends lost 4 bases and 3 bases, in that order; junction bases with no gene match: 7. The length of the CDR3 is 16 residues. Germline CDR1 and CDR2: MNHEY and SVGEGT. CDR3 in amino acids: CASSFLGTGYTGELFF. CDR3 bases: TGTGCCAGCAGTTTCCTTGGGACAGGATACACCGGGGAGCTGTTTTTT.

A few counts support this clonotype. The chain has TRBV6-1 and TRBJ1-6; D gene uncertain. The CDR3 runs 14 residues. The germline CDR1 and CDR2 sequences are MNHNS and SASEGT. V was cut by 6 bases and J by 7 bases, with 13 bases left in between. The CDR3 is CASSHTTENSPLHF. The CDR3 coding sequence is TGTGCCAGCAGCCATACAACGGAGAATTCACCCCTCCACTTT.

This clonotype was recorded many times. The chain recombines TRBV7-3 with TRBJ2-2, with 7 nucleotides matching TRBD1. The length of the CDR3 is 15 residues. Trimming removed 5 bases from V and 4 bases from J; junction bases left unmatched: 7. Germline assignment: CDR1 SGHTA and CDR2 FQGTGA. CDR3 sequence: CASSPDRAGTGELFF. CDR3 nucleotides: TGTGCCAGCAGCCCAGACAGGGCCGGCACCGGGGAGCTGTTTTTT. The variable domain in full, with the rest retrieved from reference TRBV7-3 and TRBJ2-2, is GAGVSQTPSNKVTEKGKYVELRCDPISGHTALYWYRQSLGQGPEFLIYFQGTGAADDSGLPNDRFFAVRPEGSVSTLKIQRTERGDSAVYLCASSPDRAGTGELFFGEGSRLTVL.

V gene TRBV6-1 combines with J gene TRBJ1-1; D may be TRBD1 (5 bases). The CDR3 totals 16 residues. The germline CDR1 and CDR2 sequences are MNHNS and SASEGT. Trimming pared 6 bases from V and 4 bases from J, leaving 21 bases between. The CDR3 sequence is CASRGVSAQAGTEAFF. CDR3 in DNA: TGTGCCAGCAGGGGGGTTTCTGCCCAGGCGGGCACTGAAGCTTTCTTT.

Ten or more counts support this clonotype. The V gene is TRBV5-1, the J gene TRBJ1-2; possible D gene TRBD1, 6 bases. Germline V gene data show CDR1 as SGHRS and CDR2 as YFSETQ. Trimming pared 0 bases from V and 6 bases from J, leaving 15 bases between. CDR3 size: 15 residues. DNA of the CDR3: TGCGCCAGCAGCTTGGAAGGGGGAGAATGGGATGGCTACACCTTC. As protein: CASSLEGGEWDGYTF.

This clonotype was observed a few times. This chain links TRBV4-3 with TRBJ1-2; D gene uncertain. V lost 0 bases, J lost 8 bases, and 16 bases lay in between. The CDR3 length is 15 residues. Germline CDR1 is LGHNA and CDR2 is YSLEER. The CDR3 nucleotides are TGCGCCAGCAGCCAAGAGGCAGATAGAATCCCGGGCTACACCTTC. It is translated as CASSQEADRIPGYTF.

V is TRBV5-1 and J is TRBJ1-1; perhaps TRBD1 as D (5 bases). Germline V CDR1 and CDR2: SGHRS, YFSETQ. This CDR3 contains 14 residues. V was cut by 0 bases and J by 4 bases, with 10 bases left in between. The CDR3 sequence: CASSLGSGTTEAFF. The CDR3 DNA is TGCGCCAGCAGCTTGGGCTCAGGGACCACTGAAGCTTTCTTT.

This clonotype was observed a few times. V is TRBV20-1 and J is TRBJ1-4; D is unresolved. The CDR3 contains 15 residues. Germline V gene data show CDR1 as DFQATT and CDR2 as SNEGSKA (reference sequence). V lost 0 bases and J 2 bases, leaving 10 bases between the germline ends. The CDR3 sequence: CSAREGSGTNEKLFF. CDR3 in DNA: TGCAGTGCTAGAGAGGGCTCGGGGACTAATGAAAAACTGTTTTTT.

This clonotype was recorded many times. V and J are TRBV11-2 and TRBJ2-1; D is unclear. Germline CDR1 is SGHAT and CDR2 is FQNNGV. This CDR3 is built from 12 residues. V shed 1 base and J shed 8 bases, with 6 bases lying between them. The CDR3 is CASSLGYDEQFF. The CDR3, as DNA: TGTGCCAGCAGCTTAGGGTACGATGAGCAGTTCTTC.

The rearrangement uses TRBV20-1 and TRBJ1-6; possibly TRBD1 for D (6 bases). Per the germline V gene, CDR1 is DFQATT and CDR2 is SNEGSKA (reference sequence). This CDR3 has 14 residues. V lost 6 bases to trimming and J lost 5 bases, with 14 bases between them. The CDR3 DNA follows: TGCAGTGCGAATCGGGACACTGATAATTCACCCCTCCACTTT. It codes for CSANRDTDNSPLHF.

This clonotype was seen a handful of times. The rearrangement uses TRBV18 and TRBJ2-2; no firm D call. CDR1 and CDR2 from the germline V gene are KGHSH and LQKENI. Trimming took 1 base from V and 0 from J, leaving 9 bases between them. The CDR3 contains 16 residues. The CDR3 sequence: CASSPRAAANTGELFF. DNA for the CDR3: TGTGCCAGCTCACCACGGGCGGCAGCGAACACCGGGGAGCTGTTTTTT.

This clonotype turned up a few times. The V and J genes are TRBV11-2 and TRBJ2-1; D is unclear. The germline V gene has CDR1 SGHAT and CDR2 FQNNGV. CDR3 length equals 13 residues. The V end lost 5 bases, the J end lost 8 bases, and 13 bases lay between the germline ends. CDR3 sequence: CASSQSPDHEQFF. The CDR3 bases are TGTGCCAGCAGCCAGTCCCCCGACCATGAGCAGTTCTTC. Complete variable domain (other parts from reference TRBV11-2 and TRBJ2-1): EAGVAQSPRYKIIEKRQSVAFWCNPISGHATLYWYQQILGQGPKLLIQFQNNGVVDDSQLPKDRFSAERLKGVDSTLKIQPAKLEDSAVYLCASSQSPDHEQFFGPGTRLTVL.

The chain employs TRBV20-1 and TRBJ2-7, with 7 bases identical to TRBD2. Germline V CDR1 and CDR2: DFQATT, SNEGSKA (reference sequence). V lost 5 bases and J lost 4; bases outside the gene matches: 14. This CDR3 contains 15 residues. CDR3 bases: TGCAGTGCTGGCCAACGGAGGGAGGGTATTTACGAGCAGTACTTC. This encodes CSAGQRREGIYEQYF.

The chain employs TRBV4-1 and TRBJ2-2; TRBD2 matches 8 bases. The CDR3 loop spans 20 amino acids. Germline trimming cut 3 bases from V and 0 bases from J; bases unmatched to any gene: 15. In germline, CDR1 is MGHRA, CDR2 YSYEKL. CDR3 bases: TGCGCCAGCAGCCAGGGGACTAGTGGTTGGTCCGTCGCGAACACCGGGGAGCTGTTTTTT. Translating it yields CASSQGTSGWSVANTGELFF.

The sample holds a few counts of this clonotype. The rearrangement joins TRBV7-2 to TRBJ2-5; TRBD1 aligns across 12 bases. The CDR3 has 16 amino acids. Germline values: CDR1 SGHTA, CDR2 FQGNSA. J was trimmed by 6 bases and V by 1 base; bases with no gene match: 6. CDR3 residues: CASSLGGTGGGKTQYF. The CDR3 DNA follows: TGTGCCAGCAGCTTAGGCGGGACAGGGGGCGGAAAGACCCAGTACTTC.

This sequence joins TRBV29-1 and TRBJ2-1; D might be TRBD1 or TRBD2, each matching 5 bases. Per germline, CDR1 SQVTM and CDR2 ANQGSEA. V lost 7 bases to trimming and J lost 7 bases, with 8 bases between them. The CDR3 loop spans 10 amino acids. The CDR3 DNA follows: TGCAGCGGGGGGAAAAATGAGCAGTTCTTC. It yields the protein CSGGKNEQFF.

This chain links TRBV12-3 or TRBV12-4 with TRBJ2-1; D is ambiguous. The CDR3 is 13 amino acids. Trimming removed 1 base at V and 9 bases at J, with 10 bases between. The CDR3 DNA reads TGTGCCAGCAGTTTAGTACAGTTTGGTGAGCAGTTCTTC. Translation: CASSLVQFGEQFF.